Reported below is one TCR beta chain. The V end lost 5 bases, the J end lost 1 base, and 10 bases lay between the germline ends. CDR1 SGHNT and CDR2 YYREEE come from the germline V gene (reference sequence). The length of the CDR3 is 15 residues. The sample comes from a study of CD8 T cells in ankylosing spondylitis. 5'-RACE, quantitative and with molecular barcodes, yielded the TCR beta libraries. TCRdb re-called the 5' RACE reads with MiXCR, one entry per CDR3 protein. Altogether about 140,000 distinct CDR3 sequences are present, 6.5% to 8.5% being singletons, with the ten largest covering under 7.5%.

The J gene is TRBJ2-6, the V gene TRBV5-4, with D possibly being TRBD1 (5 bases). The receptor was derived from a male donor with ankylosing spondylitis. The sequencing sample was made of synovial fluid, either unsorted or a sorted T cell fraction (not recorded which). In DNA, the CDR3 is TGTGCCAGCAGTTTTCCAGGGTCTGGGGCCAACGTCCTGACTTTC. Translation gives CASSFPGSGANVLTF.